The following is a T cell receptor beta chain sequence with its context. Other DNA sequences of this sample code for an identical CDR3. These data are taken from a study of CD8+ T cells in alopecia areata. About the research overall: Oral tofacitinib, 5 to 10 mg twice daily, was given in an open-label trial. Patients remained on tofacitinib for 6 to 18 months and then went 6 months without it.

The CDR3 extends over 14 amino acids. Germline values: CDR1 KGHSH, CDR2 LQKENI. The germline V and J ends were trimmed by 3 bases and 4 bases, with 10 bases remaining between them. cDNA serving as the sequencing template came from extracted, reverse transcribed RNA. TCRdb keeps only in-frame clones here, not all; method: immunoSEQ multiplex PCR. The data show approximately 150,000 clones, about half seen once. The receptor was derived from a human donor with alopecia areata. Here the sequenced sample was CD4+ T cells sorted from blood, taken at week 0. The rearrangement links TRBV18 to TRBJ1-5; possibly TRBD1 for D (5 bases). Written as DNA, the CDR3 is TGTGCCAGCTCACCTGGGACCGAGAATCAGCCCCAGCATTTT. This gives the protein CASSPGTENQPQHF.